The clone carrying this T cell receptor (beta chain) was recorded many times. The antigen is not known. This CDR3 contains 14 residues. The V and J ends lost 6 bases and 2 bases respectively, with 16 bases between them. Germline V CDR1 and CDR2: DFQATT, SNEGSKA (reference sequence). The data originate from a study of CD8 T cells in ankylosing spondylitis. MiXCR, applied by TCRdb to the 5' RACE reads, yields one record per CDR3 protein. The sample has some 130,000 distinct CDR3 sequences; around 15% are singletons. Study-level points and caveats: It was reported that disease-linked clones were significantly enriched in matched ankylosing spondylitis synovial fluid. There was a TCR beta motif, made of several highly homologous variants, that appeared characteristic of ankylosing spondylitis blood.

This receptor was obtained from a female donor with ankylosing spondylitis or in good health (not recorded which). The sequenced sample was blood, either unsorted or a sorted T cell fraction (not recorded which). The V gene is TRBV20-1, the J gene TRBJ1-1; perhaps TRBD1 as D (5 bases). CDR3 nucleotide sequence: TGCAGTGCAACCCTGGGCGGGGGTAACACTGAAGCTTTCTTT. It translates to CSATLGGGNTEAFF.